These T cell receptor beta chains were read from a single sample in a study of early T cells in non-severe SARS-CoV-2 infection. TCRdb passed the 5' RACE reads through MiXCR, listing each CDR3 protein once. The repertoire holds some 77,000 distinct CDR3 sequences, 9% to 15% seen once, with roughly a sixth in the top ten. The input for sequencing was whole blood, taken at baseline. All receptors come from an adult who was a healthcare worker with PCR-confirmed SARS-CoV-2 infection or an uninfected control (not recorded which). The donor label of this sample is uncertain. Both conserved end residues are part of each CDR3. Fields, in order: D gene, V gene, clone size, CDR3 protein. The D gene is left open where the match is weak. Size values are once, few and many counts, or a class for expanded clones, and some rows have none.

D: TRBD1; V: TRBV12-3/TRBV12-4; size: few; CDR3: CASSLGGQISPLHF
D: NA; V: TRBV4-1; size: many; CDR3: CASSGRGTLNTEAFF
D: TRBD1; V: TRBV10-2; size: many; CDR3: CASSQTGENGELFF
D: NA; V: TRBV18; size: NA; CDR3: CASSTGKNIQYF
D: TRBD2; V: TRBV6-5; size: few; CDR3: CASSYGEGYEQYF
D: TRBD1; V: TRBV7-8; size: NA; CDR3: CASSSDRAFDEQFF
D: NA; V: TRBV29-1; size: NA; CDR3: CSVEGSGVSDTQYF
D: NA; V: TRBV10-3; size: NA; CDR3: CAISDGGVADTQYF
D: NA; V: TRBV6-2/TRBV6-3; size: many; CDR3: CASSRPRGSLNEQFF
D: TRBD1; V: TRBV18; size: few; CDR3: CASSLPYRGPGSYEQYF
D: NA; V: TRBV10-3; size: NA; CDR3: CAISGNYGYTF
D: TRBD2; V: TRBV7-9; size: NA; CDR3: CASSPGTSFNIQYF
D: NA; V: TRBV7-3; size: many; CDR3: CASSPGDGRTGELFF
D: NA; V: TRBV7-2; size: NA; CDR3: CASSFRGTPSRETQYF
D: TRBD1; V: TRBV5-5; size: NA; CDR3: CASSLSSIQGGSKEAFF
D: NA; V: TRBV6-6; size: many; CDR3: CASSYTTQTGELFF
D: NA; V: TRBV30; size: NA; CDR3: CAWTRDSTEAFF
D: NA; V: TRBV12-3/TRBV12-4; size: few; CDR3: CASSSDVPDTQYF
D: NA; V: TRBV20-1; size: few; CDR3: CSARDFRAAYEQYF
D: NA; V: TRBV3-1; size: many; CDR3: CASSQLRVTEAFF
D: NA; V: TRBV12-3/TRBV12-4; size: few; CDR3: CASSLDSATQFF
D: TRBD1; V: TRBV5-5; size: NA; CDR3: CASSPGTALIEQYF
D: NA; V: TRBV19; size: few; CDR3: CASRRGNEQFF
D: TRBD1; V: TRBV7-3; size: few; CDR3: CASSQTGGTYNEQFF
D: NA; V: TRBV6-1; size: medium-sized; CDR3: CASSVAGANNEQFF
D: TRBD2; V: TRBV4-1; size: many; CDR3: CASSQPGLAGGPMPHEQFF
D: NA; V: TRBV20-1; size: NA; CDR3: CSARGVGQGGNTQYF
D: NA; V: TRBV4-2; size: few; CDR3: CASSQDRRLEAFF
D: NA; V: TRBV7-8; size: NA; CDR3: CASSLARALSGNTIYF
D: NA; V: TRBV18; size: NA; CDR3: CASSRPELSGANVLTF
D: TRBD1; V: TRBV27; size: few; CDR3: CASSPRDRGNQPQHF
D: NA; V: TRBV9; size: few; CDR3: CASSGRGQNQPQHF
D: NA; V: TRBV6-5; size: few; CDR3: CASSYSGGWPTEAFF
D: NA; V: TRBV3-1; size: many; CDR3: CASSQAGALNEQFF
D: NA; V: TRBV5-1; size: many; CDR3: CASSVAGMWAFF
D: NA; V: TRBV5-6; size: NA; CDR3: CASGKVLRKETQYF
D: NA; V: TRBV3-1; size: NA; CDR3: CASSQEYQLYGYTF
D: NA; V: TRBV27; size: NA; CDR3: CASRPGANYGYTF
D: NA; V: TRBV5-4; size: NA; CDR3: CASSLVGTLYGYTF
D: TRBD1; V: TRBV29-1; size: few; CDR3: CSVSFVGTATGELFF
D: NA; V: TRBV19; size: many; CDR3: CASSITGKLFF
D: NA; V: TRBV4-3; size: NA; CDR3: CASSHRHDYSYEQYF
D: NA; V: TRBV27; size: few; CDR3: CASSLSRTVNYGYTF
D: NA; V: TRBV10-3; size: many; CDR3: CAISESIGYTGELFF